This TCR beta chain appears in the sequencing data of a study of blood T cell repertoires in COVID-19. Study information: Sites in the United States, Italy and Spain provided acute and convalescent COVID-19 samples. In each case, the material was cDNA or gDNA derived from T cells, B-cell-depleted T cells, or PBMCs.

This clone appeared a single time. Original analysis: Reference gene primer amplification gave estimated nucleated cell counts. Using immunoSEQ multiplex PCR, the repertoire was profiled, and TCRdb retains in-frame clones only, with some absent. That table supplies the V and J calls and clone size; D and trimming were determined from the DNA. The data show roughly 120,000 clones, with more than 80% seen just once and roughly 4.4% held by the top ten. From germline, CDR1 is WNHNN and CDR2 SYGVQD (reference sequence). The V end lost 6 bases, the J end lost 4 bases, and 9 bases lay between the germline ends. The CDR3 has 12 amino acids.

The genes are TRBV10-1 and TRBJ2-5; no clear D gene. This TCR was sampled from a woman aged 45-59 years with acute or convalescent COVID-19. The sequenced material came from peripheral blood. CDR3 nucleotide sequence: TGCGCCAGCAGCAGGAATGGAGAGACCCAGTACTTC. Protein product: CASSRNGETQYF.